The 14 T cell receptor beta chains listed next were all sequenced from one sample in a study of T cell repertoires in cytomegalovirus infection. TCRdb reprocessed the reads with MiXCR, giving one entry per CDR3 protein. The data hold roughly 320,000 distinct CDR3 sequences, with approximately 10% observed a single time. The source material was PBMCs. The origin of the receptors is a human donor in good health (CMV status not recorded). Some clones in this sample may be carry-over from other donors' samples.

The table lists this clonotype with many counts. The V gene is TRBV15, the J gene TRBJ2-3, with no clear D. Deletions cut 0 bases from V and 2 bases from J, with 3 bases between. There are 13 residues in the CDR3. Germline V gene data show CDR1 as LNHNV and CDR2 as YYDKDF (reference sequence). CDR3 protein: CATSRDLTDTQYF. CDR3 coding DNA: TGTGCCACCAGCAGAGATCTCACAGATACGCAGTATTTT.

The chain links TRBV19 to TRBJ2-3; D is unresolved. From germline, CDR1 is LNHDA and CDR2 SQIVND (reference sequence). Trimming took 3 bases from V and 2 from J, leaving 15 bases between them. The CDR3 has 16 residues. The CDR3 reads CASSIGASSFTDTQYF. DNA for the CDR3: TGTGCCAGTAGTATTGGCGCTAGTTCCTTCACAGATACGCAGTATTTT.

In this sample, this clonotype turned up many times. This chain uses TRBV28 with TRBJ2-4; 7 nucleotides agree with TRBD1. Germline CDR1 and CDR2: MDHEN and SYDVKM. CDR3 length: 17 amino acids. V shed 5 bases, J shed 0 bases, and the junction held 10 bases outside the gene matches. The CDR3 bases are TGTGCCAGCAGTAGGTCGGGACAGAGACTAGCCAAAAACATTCAGTACTTC. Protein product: CASSRSGQRLAKNIQYF. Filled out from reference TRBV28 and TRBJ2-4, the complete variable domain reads DVKVTQSSRYLVKRTGEKVFLECVQDMDHENMFWYRQDPGLGLRLIYFSYDVKMKEKGDIPEGYSVSREKKERFSLILESASTNQTSMYLCASSRSGQRLAKNIQYFGAGTRLSVL.

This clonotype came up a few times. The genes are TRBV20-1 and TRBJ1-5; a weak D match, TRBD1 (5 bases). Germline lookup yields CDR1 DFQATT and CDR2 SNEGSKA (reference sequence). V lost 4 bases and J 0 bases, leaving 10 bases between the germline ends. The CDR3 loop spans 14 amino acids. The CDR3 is CSATGGYSNQPQHF. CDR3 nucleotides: TGCAGTGCTACGGGGGGTTATAGCAATCAGCCCCAGCATTTT.

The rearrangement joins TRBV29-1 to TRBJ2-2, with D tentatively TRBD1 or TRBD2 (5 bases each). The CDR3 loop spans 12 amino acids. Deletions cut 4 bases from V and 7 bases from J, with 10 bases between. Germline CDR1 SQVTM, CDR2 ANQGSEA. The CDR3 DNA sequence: TGCAGCGTTGGCAGGGACCGCGGGGAGCTGTTTTTT. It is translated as CSVGRDRGELFF.

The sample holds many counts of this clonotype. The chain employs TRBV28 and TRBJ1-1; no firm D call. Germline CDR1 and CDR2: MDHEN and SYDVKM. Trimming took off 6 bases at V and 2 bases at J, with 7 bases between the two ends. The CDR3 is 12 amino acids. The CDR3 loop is CASSWSNTEAFF. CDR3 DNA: TGTGCCAGCAGCTGGAGCAACACTGAAGCTTTCTTT.

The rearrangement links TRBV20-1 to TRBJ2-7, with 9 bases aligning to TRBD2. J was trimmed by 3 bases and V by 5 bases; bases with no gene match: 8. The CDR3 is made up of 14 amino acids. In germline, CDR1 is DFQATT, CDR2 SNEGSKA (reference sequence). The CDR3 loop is CSAPGERGVYEQYF. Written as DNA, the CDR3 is TGCAGTGCTCCCGGGGAGCGGGGGGTCTACGAGCAGTACTTC.

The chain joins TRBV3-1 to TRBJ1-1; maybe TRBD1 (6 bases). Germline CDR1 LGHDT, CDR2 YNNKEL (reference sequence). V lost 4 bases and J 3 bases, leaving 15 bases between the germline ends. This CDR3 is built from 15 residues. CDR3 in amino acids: CASSLPQGQDTEAFF. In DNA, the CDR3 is TGTGCCAGCAGCCTCCCCCAGGGGCAGGACACTGAAGCTTTCTTT.

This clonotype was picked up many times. In DNA, the CDR3 is TGTGCCAGCAGTCGCGGGCCTGTGGAGACCCAGTACTTC. Residues: CASSRGPVETQYF. The chain recombines TRBV28 with TRBJ2-5; TRBD2 is a possible D gene (5 bases). Germline CDR1 and CDR2: MDHEN and SYDVKM. CDR3 size: 13 residues. The V end was cut by 5 bases, the J end by 5 bases, with 12 bases between.

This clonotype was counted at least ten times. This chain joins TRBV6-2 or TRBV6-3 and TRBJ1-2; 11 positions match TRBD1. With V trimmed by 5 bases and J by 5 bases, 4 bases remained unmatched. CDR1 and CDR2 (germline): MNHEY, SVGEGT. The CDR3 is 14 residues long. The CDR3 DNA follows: TGTGCCAGCAGTCGGACAGGGGGCGGATATGGCTACACCTTC. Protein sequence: CASSRTGGGYGYTF.

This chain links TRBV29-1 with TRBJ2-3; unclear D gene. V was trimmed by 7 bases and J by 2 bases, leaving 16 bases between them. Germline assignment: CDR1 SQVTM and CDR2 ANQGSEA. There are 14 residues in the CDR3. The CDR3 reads CSAEYLENTDTQYF. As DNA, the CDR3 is TGCAGCGCCGAGTACCTAGAGAACACAGATACGCAGTATTTT.

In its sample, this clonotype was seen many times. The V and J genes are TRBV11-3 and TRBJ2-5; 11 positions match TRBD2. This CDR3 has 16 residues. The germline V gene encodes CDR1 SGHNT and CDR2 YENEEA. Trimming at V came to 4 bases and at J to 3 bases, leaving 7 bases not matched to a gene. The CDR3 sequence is CASSSTPSGGKETQYF. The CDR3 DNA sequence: TGTGCCAGCAGCTCTACCCCTAGCGGGGGGAAAGAGACCCAGTACTTC. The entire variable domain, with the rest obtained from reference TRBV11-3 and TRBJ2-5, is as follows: EAGVVQSPRYKIIEKKQPVAFWCNPISGHNTLYWYLQNLGQGPELLIRYENEEAVDDSQLPKDRFSAERLKGVDSTLKIQPAELGDSAVYLCASSSTPSGGKETQYFGPGTRLLVL.

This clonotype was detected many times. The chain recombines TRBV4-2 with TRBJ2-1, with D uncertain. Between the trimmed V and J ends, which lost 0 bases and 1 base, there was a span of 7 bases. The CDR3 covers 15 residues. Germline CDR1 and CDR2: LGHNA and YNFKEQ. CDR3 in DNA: TGTGCCAGCAGCCAAGAGTGGGGATCCTACAATGAGCAGTTCTTC. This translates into CASSQEWGSYNEQFF.

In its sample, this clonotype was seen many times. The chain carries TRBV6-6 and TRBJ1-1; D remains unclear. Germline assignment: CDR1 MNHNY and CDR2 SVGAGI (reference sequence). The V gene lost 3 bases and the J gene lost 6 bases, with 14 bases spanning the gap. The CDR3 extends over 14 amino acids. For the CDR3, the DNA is TGTGCCAGCAGTTATAACAACCGAGTCTCTGAAGCTTTCTTT. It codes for CASSYNNRVSEAFF.